One sample yielded the 20 T cell receptor beta chains listed below, sequenced in a study of Graves' ophthalmopathy and Graves' hyperthyroidism. For repertoire sequencing, the TCR beta CDR3 regions were amplified from RNA transcripts. HTBI primers were used in a first-round RT-PCR, which preceded a second-round multiplex PCR. A single record per CDR3 protein comes from TCRdb applying MiXCR to the multiplex PCR reads. The sample has a few hundred thousand distinct CDR3 sequences, 35% to 45% seen once; the top ten hold over 3.5%. The sequenced material came from peripheral blood or thyroid tissue (not recorded which). These receptor sequences come from an adult man with Graves' hyperthyroidism.

Worth noting for this clonotype: A much larger clone lies one base from this, so it may be a read error. The chain uses TRBV5-1 and TRBJ2-2; D not certain. CDR1 and CDR2 (germline): SGHRS, YFSETQ. The V and J ends lost 6 bases and 6 bases respectively, with 12 bases between them. The CDR3 spans 13 residues. This chain's CDR3 is CASNFRTAGELFF. The CDR3 DNA reads as TGCGCCAGCAACTTCCGGACGGCCGGGGAGCTGTTTTTT.

The genes are TRBV11-1 and TRBJ1-1; D is perhaps TRBD1 (6 bases). Germline V gives CDR1 SGHAT, CDR2 FQDESV (reference sequence). The CDR3 loop spans 14 amino acids. V lost 5 bases and J lost 4, with 14 bases in between. DNA of the CDR3: TGTGCCAGCAGCCAACAGGGATCGGGCACTGAAGCTTTCTTT. Translated, it gives CASSQQGSGTEAFF.

This clonotype occurred many times. The chain has TRBV6-6 and TRBJ1-1; tentatively, D is TRBD1 (5 bases). Germline CDR1 MNHNY, CDR2 SVGAGI (reference sequence). This CDR3 is 14 amino acids long. Trimming took off 4 bases at V and 1 base at J, with 10 bases between the two ends. CDR3 in amino acids: CASSFGHGNTEAFF. In DNA form, the CDR3 reads TGTGCCAGCAGTTTCGGACACGGGAACACTGAAGCTTTCTTT.

V and J are TRBV7-2 and TRBJ2-7; TRBD1 matches 8 bases. This CDR3 contains 14 residues. After removal of 10 bases from V and 5 bases from J, the junction contained 13 bases not matched to a gene. Germline CDR1 is SGHTA and CDR2 is FQGNSA. This CDR3 reads CANFLDRGGHEQYF. DNA of the CDR3: TGTGCCAACTTCCTTGACAGGGGAGGCCACGAGCAGTACTTC.

This clonotype was counted at least ten times. The chain is built from TRBV20-1 and TRBJ1-1, with 8 bases that match TRBD1. This CDR3 is 15 amino acids long. CDR1 and CDR2 (germline): DFQATT, SNEGSKA (reference sequence). Trimming cost V 2 bases and J 1 base; bases outside gene matches: 6. The CDR3 sequence: CSARILGTGNTEAFF. DNA of the CDR3: TGCAGTGCTAGAATTTTGGGGACAGGGAACACTGAAGCTTTCTTT.

Many counts were recorded for this clonotype. The V call is TRBV20-1, the J call TRBJ1-1; D is unclear. V lost 6 bases and J lost 1, with 15 bases in between. Germline CDR1 DFQATT, CDR2 SNEGSKA (reference sequence). The CDR3 spans 14 residues. CDR3 nucleotides: TGCAGTGCCATGTTTTCACTGGGGAACACTGAAGCTTTCTTT. Its translation is CSAMFSLGNTEAFF.

The sample holds many counts of this clonotype. J is TRBJ2-2 and V is TRBV7-3; D possibly corresponds to TRBD1 (6 bases). This CDR3 comprises 16 residues. Germline V lookup: CDR1 SGHTA, CDR2 FQGTGA. V was pared by 5 bases and J by 0 bases, with 13 bases between. CDR3 in DNA: TGTGCCAGCAGCACATACAGGGACGCGAACACCGGGGAGCTGTTTTTT. As protein: CASSTYRDANTGELFF.

The gene calls are TRBV25-1 and TRBJ1-2; D is perhaps TRBD1 (5 bases). In germline, CDR1 is MGHDK, CDR2 SYGVNS. With 10 bases removed from V and 4 bases from J, the gap between germline ends came to 19 bases. The CDR3 spans 14 residues. The CDR3 region is CAITGRAVGYGYTF. Here the CDR3 DNA reads TGTGCCATCACTGGCAGGGCAGTCGGCTATGGCTACACCTTC.

The chain recombines TRBV7-2 with TRBJ2-1; TRBD2 matches 12 bases. In germline, CDR1 is SGHTA, CDR2 FQGNSA. The CDR3 extends over 17 amino acids. The trim removed 5 bases at V and 7 bases at J, leaving 12 bases unmatched. For the CDR3, the DNA is TGTGCCAGCAGCCCCTTGGAACTAGCGGGAGGCGGGAATGAGCAGTTCTTC. Its protein is CASSPLELAGGGNEQFF.

A word on this clonotype: The junction departs from germline at one end; a sequencing error may be responsible. This sequence joins TRBV29-1 and TRBJ1-3; TRBD1 might be the D (6 bases). Germline lookup yields CDR1 SQVTM and CDR2 ANQGSEA. This CDR3 spans 12 amino acids. The CDR3 nucleotides read TGCAGCGTGTCCGGACAGAAAGAGACCATATATTTC. This translates into CSVSGQKETIYF.

In its sample, this clonotype was seen a few times. The chain couples TRBV6-5 to TRBJ1-3, with a weak D call TRBD1 (6 bases). The CDR3 is made up of 17 amino acids. Per germline, CDR1 MNHEY and CDR2 SVGAGI. Trimming left V 0 bases short and J 4 bases short, with 16 bases between. The CDR3 DNA sequence: TGTGCCAGCAGTTACTCCCCCTCGGGGGCGTGGGGAAACACCATATATTTT. This gives the protein CASSYSPSGAWGNTIYF.

The chain recombines TRBV5-1 with TRBJ1-2; TRBD1 is a possible D gene (5 bases). V lost 2 bases and J lost 4, with 12 bases in between. The CDR3 runs 14 residues. CDR1 SGHRS and CDR2 YFSETQ come from the germline V gene. CDR3 sequence reads: CASSFAGDGYGYTF. The CDR3 DNA is TGCGCCAGCAGCTTCGCCGGGGACGGCTATGGCTACACCTTC.

This clonotype has at least ten counts. The V and J genes are TRBV9 and TRBJ1-1, with D perhaps matching TRBD1 (5 bases). The CDR3 has 13 amino acids. Trimming removed 3 bases at V and 10 bases at J, with 16 bases between. Germline CDR1 is SGDLS and CDR2 is YYNGEE. The CDR3 spells CASSAPLGVSAFF. The DNA for the CDR3 is TGTGCCAGCAGCGCCCCCTTAGGGGTTTCAGCTTTCTTT.

This clonotype has more than one count but fewer than ten. The junction does not match germline at one end; this may be a read error. This rearrangement joins TRBV5-1 to TRBJ1-2; D gene uncertain. CDR1 SGHRS and CDR2 YFSETQ come from the germline V gene. The CDR3 has 17 amino acids. The CDR3: CASSLSGNPLANYGYTF. The CDR3 coding sequence is TGTGCCAGCAGTTTATCGGGGAACCCCTTAGCTAACTATGGCTACACCTTC.

This clonotype was seen more than once but under ten times. The chain joins TRBV5-1 to TRBJ2-3; tentative D call: TRBD1 (5 bases). The length of the CDR3 is 15 residues. CDR1 and CDR2 from the germline V gene are SGHRS and YFSETQ. The V gene lost 1 base and the J gene lost 14 bases, with 23 bases spanning the gap. CDR3: CASSLQISTGDVAYF. CDR3 bases: TGCGCCAGCAGCTTGCAGATCTCTACAGGAGACGTGGCGTATTTT.

In its sample, this clonotype was seen many times. The chain combines TRBV19 with TRBJ1-2; 7 nucleotides agree with TRBD1. This CDR3 has 14 amino acids. Germline CDR1 and CDR2: LNHDA and SQIVND (reference sequence). The junction had 3 bases not matched to a gene; V was cut back by 3 bases and J by 2 bases. The CDR3 loop is CASSIPQGNYGYTF. CDR3 DNA sequence: TGTGCCAGTAGTATCCCACAGGGGAACTATGGCTACACCTTC.

The chain carries TRBV29-1 and TRBJ1-1; no reliable D call. Trimming cost V 2 bases and J 3 bases, with 10 bases left between them. The germline CDR1 and CDR2 sequences are SQVTM and ANQGSEA. This CDR3 region has 13 residues. CDR3 coding DNA: TGCAGCGTTGAAAACGGGCCTTACACTGAAGCTTTCTTT. This codes for CSVENGPYTEAFF. The full variable domain, its missing parts supplied by reference TRBV29-1 and TRBJ1-1, is SAVISQKPSRDICQRGTSLTIQCQVDSQVTMMFWYRQQPGQSLTLIATANQGSEATYESGFVIDKFPISRPNLTFSTLTVSNMSPEDSSIYLCSVENGPYTEAFFGQGTRLTVV.

This sequence joins TRBV12-3 or TRBV12-4 and TRBJ1-4; D remains ambiguous. This CDR3 contains 14 residues. The CDR3 region has the DNA TGTGCTAGTGGTTTGGCCAACCCTACAGAAAAACTGTTTTTT. This translates into CASGLANPTEKLFF.

On this clonotype: This may come from a read error, since a much larger clone is one base off. The genes are TRBV7-8 and TRBJ2-5, with TRBD2 matching over 7 bases. Germline CDR1 SGHVS, CDR2 FQNEAQ. This CDR3 region has 15 residues. J gave up 5 bases and V 4 bases, and 10 bases lay outside the gene matches. This chain's CDR3 is CASSSQGTKLETQYF. The CDR3 DNA follows: TGTGCCAGCAGCTCCCAAGGGACTAAACTGGAGACCCAGTACTTC. Looking up the rest from reference TRBV7-8 and TRBJ2-5 gives the full variable domain: GAGVSQSPRYKVAKRGQDVALRCDPISGHVSLFWYQQALGQGPEFLTYFQNEAQLDKSGLPSDRFFAERPEGSVSTLKIQRTQQEDSAVYLCASSSQGTKLETQYFGPGTRLLVL.

This clonotype was picked up many times. The J gene is TRBJ1-1, the V gene TRBV7-6; D not certain. Deletions cut 6 bases from V and 4 bases from J, with 15 bases between. This CDR3 spans 14 amino acids. CDR1 is SGHVS, CDR2 FNYEAQ, per germline. The CDR3 DNA reads as TGTGCCAGCAGTAAGAACGAAGGATCCACTGAAGCTTTCTTT. It specifies CASSKNEGSTEAFF.